The rows below give T cell receptor beta chains drawn from one sample of a study of CD8 T cells in ankylosing spondylitis. TCRdb passed the 5' RACE reads through MiXCR, listing each CDR3 protein once. The sample has around 230,000 distinct CDR3 sequences, 8% to 9.5% seen once. Material: blood, either unsorted or a sorted T cell fraction (not recorded which). These receptors originate from a male donor with ankylosing spondylitis or in good health (not recorded which). Both conserved end residues are part of each CDR3. A D gene is named only where the DNA matches it firmly. Clone size appears in some rows only: once, few, many, or a class for an expanded clone.

CDR3nt,CDR3aa,v_gene,j_gene,abundance,d_gene
TGTGCCAGCACCAAATGGGCTACGGGGAGTAATTCACCCCTCCACTTT,CASTKWATGSNSPLHF,TRBV7-2,TRBJ1-6,few,.
TGTGCCAGCAGCTTAGGCACCAATGAGCAGTTCTTC,CASSLGTNEQFF,TRBV7-9,TRBJ2-1,many,.
TGCAGTGGACGGGACAGTCACTACGAGCAGTACTTC,CSGRDSHYEQYF,TRBV20-1,TRBJ2-7,many,TRBD1
TGTGCCAGCAGTTTCACAGGGCGGGGGCAGCCCCAGCATTTT,CASSFTGRGQPQHF,TRBV12-3/TRBV12-4,TRBJ1-5,.,.
TGCGCCAGCAGCCGGACCGGGACGAGGACGCAGTATTTT,CASSRTGTRTQYF,TRBV4-3,TRBJ2-3,many,.
TGTGCCTACGGGAGGGGCAGCGGTGAGCAGTTCTTC,CAYGRGSGEQFF,TRBV30,TRBJ2-1,many,TRBD2
TGTGCCAGCAGTTGGGATAGGACCGACAAGAACACCGGGGAGCTGTTTTTT,CASSWDRTDKNTGELFF,TRBV6-2/TRBV6-3,TRBJ2-2,many,.
TGTGCCAGCAGCTCCCCCCCGGACAGGGCCACAACTCTTCAAGAGACCCAGTACTTC,CASSSPPDRATTLQETQYF,TRBV11-2,TRBJ2-5,few,TRBD1
TGCGCCAGCAGCTTGGGGGACAGGGGCAAAATCATGAACACTGAAGCTTTCTTT,CASSLGDRGKIMNTEAFF,TRBV5-1,TRBJ1-1,many,TRBD1
TGTGCCACCAGCTCCCGACTAGCGGCCTCCACAGATACGCAGTATTTT,CATSSRLAASTDTQYF,TRBV15,TRBJ2-3,many,TRBD2
TGCAGTGCTTGGGACAGGGTCGGAAACACCATATATTTT,CSAWDRVGNTIYF,TRBV20-1,TRBJ1-3,few,TRBD1
TGCAGTGCTATACTCCTGGGAAGTGGGCAGTACTTC,CSAILLGSGQYF,TRBV20-1,TRBJ2-7,many,.
TGTGCCAGCAGCCTACAAACGGGGAGCAATCAGCCCCAGCATTTT,CASSLQTGSNQPQHF,TRBV3-1,TRBJ1-5,few,.
TGTGCCAGCTACCCTACAGAAAACACTGAAGCTTTCTTT,CASYPTENTEAFF,TRBV5-8,TRBJ1-1,many,.
TGTGCCATCAGTGAGATCGGTGAGGCAGAGACCCAGTACTTC,CAISEIGEAETQYF,TRBV10-3,TRBJ2-5,many,.
TGTGCCAGCAGCCAAGACTGGTCCTCCTACAATGAGCAGTTCTTC,CASSQDWSSYNEQFF,TRBV3-1,TRBJ2-1,many,.
TGCAGTGCTAAGACTAGCGGCGCCTACAATGAGCAGTTCTTC,CSAKTSGAYNEQFF,TRBV20-1,TRBJ2-1,many,TRBD2
TGTGCCATTTCCCTGGGGAACACAGATACGCAGTATTTT,CAISLGNTDTQYF,TRBV10-3,TRBJ2-3,many,.
TGTGCCACCAGCAGAGATCACTCAGCCGCTTTCTTT,CATSRDHSAAFF,TRBV15,TRBJ1-1,many,.
TGTGCCAGCTCAACGACTCAGGGCCACGGGAACACTGAAGCTTTCTTT,CASSTTQGHGNTEAFF,TRBV18,TRBJ1-1,many,.
TGTGCCAGCAGCCAAGTAGGGGGAAAGTACTTC,CASSQVGGKYF,TRBV4-2,TRBJ2-7,many,.